The table lists the clone carrying this T cell receptor beta chain with a few counts. The CDR3 totals 12 residues. V lost 5 bases and J lost 4, with 8 bases in between. Germline assignment: CDR1 MNHEY and CDR2 SVGEGT. During its preparation, the TCRbeta library received unique molecular identifiers. From the PCR reads, TCRdb called clonotypes with MiXCR, one entry per CDR3 protein. The sample lists about 460,000 distinct CDR3 sequences; 12% were seen once. The data were obtained in a study of T-cell reconstitution after alpha-beta-depleted transplantation in children. The chain carries TRBV6-2 or TRBV6-3 and TRBJ1-2; D is unresolved. The sequencing here drew on PBMCs from the stem cell graft donor, taken from the stem cell graft. The receptor's source is a human donor who donated a stem cell graft to a child with combined immunodeficiency. The DNA of the CDR3 is TGTGCCAGCAGTCAAAATACCTATGGCTACACCTTC. Its protein is CASSQNTYGYTF.